What follows are 23 T cell receptor beta chains derived from one specimen sequenced in a study of blood T cell repertoires in COVID-19. TCRdb's table, derived via immunoSEQ multiplex PCR, lists solely in-frame clones and lacks some. The sample has about 70,000 clones; around 90% are singletons. The sample taken for sequencing was peripheral blood. These receptors originate from a woman in her late teens or twenties with acute or convalescent COVID-19.

The rearrangement uses TRBV24-1 and TRBJ1-1, with 7 bases that match TRBD1. The trim removed 12 bases at V and 4 bases at J, leaving 13 bases unmatched. Germline CDR1 and CDR2: KGHDR and SFDVKD. The CDR3 runs to 14 residues. The CDR3 loop is CAHQGPGQPTEAFF. The CDR3 DNA sequence: TGTGCCCATCAGGGTCCGGGACAGCCCACTGAAGCTTTCTTT.

V is TRBV2 and J is TRBJ1-5; unclear D gene. The CDR3 loop spans 13 amino acids. V was shortened by 7 bases and J by 0 bases, with 7 bases between the two germline ends. Germline CDR1 and CDR2: SNHLY and FYNNEI. The CDR3 loop is CASMVASNQPQHF. As DNA, the CDR3 is TGTGCCAGCATGGTGGCTAGCAATCAGCCCCAGCATTTT.

This chain connects TRBV19 to TRBJ1-2, with D unclear. Germline V gene sequence: CDR1 LNHDA, CDR2 SQIVND (reference sequence). The CDR3 extends over 13 amino acids. Trimming pared 0 bases from V and 8 bases from J, leaving 10 bases between. This CDR3 is CASSIDIYNGYTF. The CDR3 DNA reads TGTGCCAGTAGTATAGATATTTACAACGGCTACACCTTC. The whole variable domain, remainder taken from reference TRBV19 and TRBJ1-2, is DGGITQSPKYLFRKEGQNVTLSCEQNLNHDAMYWYRQDPGQGLRLIYYSQIVNDFQKGDIAEGYSVSREKKESFPLTVTSAQKNPTAFYLCASSIDIYNGYTFGSGTRLTVV.

The chain is built from TRBV19 and TRBJ1-1; the match to TRBD1 covers 7 bases. Germline loops: CDR1 LNHDA, CDR2 SQIVND (reference sequence). The CDR3 loop spans 20 amino acids. The J segment lost 0 bases and the V segment lost 6 bases, leaving 22 bases of the junction unmatched. As DNA, the CDR3 is TGTGCCAGTAGGCAGGGGGGTGGAGGGAAAAAGACAGTCATGAACACTGAAGCTTTCTTT. It is translated as CASRQGGGGKKTVMNTEAFF.

DNA of the CDR3: TGTGCCAGCAGTTCCGAGTGGGGGGAGGGTGAAAAACTGTTTTTT. As protein: CASSSEWGEGEKLFF. V usage is TRBV28 and J usage is TRBJ1-4, with a tentative D call TRBD1 (5 bases). V lost 4 bases to trimming and J lost 7 bases, with 16 bases between them. The germline V gene encodes CDR1 MDHEN and CDR2 SYDVKM. There are 15 residues in the CDR3.

The CDR3 DNA reads TGCAGCGTTGATCAGATAGCGGGGGGTTACCAAGAGACCCAGTACTTC. Protein: CSVDQIAGGYQETQYF. V usage is TRBV29-1 and J usage is TRBJ2-5; TRBD2 matches at 10 bases. The CDR3 totals 16 residues. The junction had 7 bases not matched to a gene; V was cut back by 3 bases and J by 0 bases. Germline V CDR1 and CDR2: SQVTM, ANQGSEA. The full variable domain, in which reference TRBV29-1 and TRBJ2-5 provide the parts outside the CDR3, is SAVISQKPSRDICQRGTSLTIQCQVDSQVTMMFWYRQQPGQSLTLIATANQGSEATYESGFVIDKFPISRPNLTFSTLTVSNMSPEDSSIYLCSVDQIAGGYQETQYFGPGTRLLVL.

The chain links TRBV18 to TRBJ1-2; no firm D call. CDR1 is KGHSH and CDR2 is LQKENI in the germline V gene. This CDR3 region has 14 residues. V was trimmed by 2 bases and J by 3 bases, leaving 10 bases between them. The CDR3 DNA reads as TGTGCCAGCTCACCAACAGTATCGGACTATGGCTACACCTTC. Its translation is CASSPTVSDYGYTF.

This clone was seen a single time. The chain joins TRBV13 to TRBJ2-1; TRBD1 agrees at 11 bases. Trimming at V came to 2 bases and at J to 6 bases, leaving 6 bases not matched to a gene. This CDR3 region has 16 residues. Germline CDR1 is PRHDT and CDR2 is FYEKMQ (reference sequence). CDR3 nucleotides: TGTGCCAGCAGCTTAACCGGACAGGGGGCATCCAATGAGCAGTTCTTC. It translates to CASSLTGQGASNEQFF.

V gene TRBV27 combines with J gene TRBJ2-5, with no clear D. CDR1 MNHEY and CDR2 SMNVEV come from the germline V gene (reference sequence). The CDR3 sequence is 11 residues long. V lost 6 bases and J lost 7, with 9 bases in between. The CDR3 loop reads CASSPPWTQYF. DNA of the CDR3: TGTGCCAGCAGCCCCCCCTGGACCCAGTACTTC.

The V and J genes are TRBV5-6 and TRBJ2-5; TRBD2 aligns across 11 bases. Germline V gene sequence: CDR1 SGHDT, CDR2 YYEEEE. After removal of 3 bases from V and 5 bases from J, the junction contained 12 bases not matched to a gene. The CDR3 consists of 17 residues. As DNA, the CDR3 is TGTGCCAGCAGCTCCCTATTAGCGGGAGGGCCCGGGGAGACCCAGTACTTC. This translates into CASSSLLAGGPGETQYF.

This chain joins TRBV11-2 and TRBJ2-2; 8 nucleotides match TRBD2. This CDR3 has 16 residues. J was trimmed by 5 bases and V by 3 bases; bases with no gene match: 8. Germline-derived CDR1 and CDR2 are SGHAT and FQNNGV. In nucleotides, the CDR3 is TGTGCCAGCAGCTTCCCGGGGGGGGAGTGGACCGGGGAGCTGTTTTTT. It yields the protein CASSFPGGEWTGELFF.

This clone was observed once. V and J are TRBV18 and TRBJ1-6; 8 nucleotides agree with TRBD1. This CDR3 spans 15 amino acids. Germline-derived CDR1 and CDR2 are KGHSH and LQKENI. The junction had 4 bases not matched to a gene; V was cut back by 3 bases and J by 6 bases. This CDR3 is CASSPTDRANSPLHF. Written as DNA, the CDR3 is TGTGCCAGCTCACCGACGGACAGGGCTAATTCACCCCTCCACTTT.

The V gene is TRBV6-1, the J gene TRBJ1-6, with 7 bases aligning to TRBD1. Trimming at V came to 3 bases and at J to 0 bases, leaving 2 bases not matched to a gene. The CDR3 totals 16 residues. From germline, CDR1 is MNHNS and CDR2 SASEGT. Here the CDR3 reads CASSEDRSSYNSPLHF. CDR3 DNA sequence: TGTGCCAGCAGTGAGGACAGGAGCTCCTATAATTCACCCCTCCACTTT.

The chain couples TRBV18 to TRBJ1-1; D perhaps matches TRBD1 (5 bases). The V gene lost 3 bases and the J gene lost 0 bases, with 11 bases spanning the gap. Germline assignment: CDR1 KGHSH and CDR2 LQKENI. The CDR3 is 15 amino acids. Here the CDR3 reads CASSPQTAMNTEAFF. CDR3 nucleotide sequence: TGTGCCAGCTCACCCCAGACAGCCATGAACACTGAAGCTTTCTTT. The full variable domain, with the rest looked up from reference TRBV18 and TRBJ1-1, is NAGVMQNPRHLVRRRGQEARLRCSPMKGHSHVYWYRQLPEEGLKFMVYLQKENIIDESGMPKERFSAEFPKEGPSILRIQQVVRGDSAAYFCASSPQTAMNTEAFFGQGTRLTVV.

The V call is TRBV2, the J call TRBJ2-1; 7 bases line up with TRBD2. Germline lookup yields CDR1 SNHLY and CDR2 FYNNEI. The CDR3 runs to 15 residues. Trimming at V came to 6 bases and at J to 4 bases, leaving 9 bases not matched to a gene. The CDR3 spells CASRSFAGAYNEQFF. The CDR3 DNA reads as TGTGCCAGCAGGTCCTTTGCGGGAGCTTACAATGAGCAGTTCTTC.

The rearrangement links TRBV6-6 to TRBJ1-2, with D unclear. The CDR3 is 13 residues long. The germline V and J ends were trimmed by 7 bases and 4 bases, with 13 bases remaining between them. Germline CDR1 MNHNY, CDR2 SVGAGI (reference sequence). CDR3 amino acids: CASTYSTVYGYTF. The CDR3, as DNA: TGTGCCAGCACCTACAGTACAGTCTATGGCTACACCTTC.

This clone came up once. The chain joins TRBV7-9 to TRBJ2-5, with D maybe TRBD1 (5 bases). Germline CDR1 is SEHNR and CDR2 is FQNEAQ (reference sequence). The V end lost 3 bases, the J end lost 4 bases, and 12 bases lay between the germline ends. CDR3 length: 14 residues. The CDR3 sequence is CASSLGQGIETQYF. The CDR3 nucleotides read TGTGCCAGCAGCTTGGGCCAGGGAATAGAGACCCAGTACTTC. Based on the CDR3 plus reference TRBV7-9 and TRBJ2-5, the full variable domain is DTGVSQNPRHKITKRGQNVTFRCDPISEHNRLYWYRQTLGQGPEFLTYFQNEAQLEKSRLLSDRFSAERPKGSFSTLEIQRTEQGDSAMYLCASSLGQGIETQYFGPGTRLLVL.

In its sample, this clone was seen a few times. V gene TRBV6-6 combines with J gene TRBJ2-7, with TRBD1 matching 8 bases. With V trimmed by 6 bases and J by 1 base, 5 bases remained unmatched. The CDR3 covers 14 residues. Germline loops: CDR1 MNHNY, CDR2 SVGAGI (reference sequence). The CDR3 sequence: CASSRQGSSYEQYF. CDR3 DNA: TGTGCCAGCAGCCGACAGGGGTCTTCCTACGAGCAGTACTTC.

This chain uses TRBV19 with TRBJ2-3, with 9 bases matching TRBD1. The CDR3 consists of 15 residues. Germline V lookup: CDR1 LNHDA, CDR2 SQIVND (reference sequence). V lost 5 bases, J lost 3 bases, and 6 bases stayed unmatched. This CDR3 reads CASSVRQGVTDTQYF. CDR3 coding DNA: TGTGCCAGTAGTGTCAGACAGGGGGTAACAGATACGCAGTATTTT.

This clone was counted between two and nine times. The chain links TRBV6-1 to TRBJ2-3; 7 bases are a match to TRBD2. The junction had 9 bases not matched to a gene; V was cut back by 0 bases and J by 6 bases. This CDR3 comprises 16 residues. Germline values: CDR1 MNHNS, CDR2 SASEGT. This CDR3 reads CASSEAWEGGVDTQYF. CDR3 bases: TGTGCCAGCAGTGAAGCGTGGGAGGGAGGGGTGGATACGCAGTATTTT.

The chain links TRBV7-9 to TRBJ1-3, with TRBD1 as a possible D gene (5 bases). Germline-derived CDR1 and CDR2 are SEHNR and FQNEAQ (reference sequence). The length of the CDR3 is 15 residues. Trimming stripped 5 bases from V and 1 base from J, with 12 bases between. CDR3 nucleotide sequence: TGTGCCAGCAGCCCGGTGGGGGGATCTGGAAACACCATATATTTT. Translated, it gives CASSPVGGSGNTIYF.

The gene calls are TRBV11-2 and TRBJ1-1; 10 bases map to TRBD1. The V gene's germline CDR1 is SGHAT and CDR2 FQNNGV. V shed 4 bases, J shed 1 base, and the junction held 0 bases outside the gene matches. This CDR3 is 14 amino acids long. This CDR3 reads CASSWTGGNTEAFF. The CDR3 region has the DNA TGTGCCAGCAGCTGGACAGGGGGGAACACTGAAGCTTTCTTT.

The chain joins TRBV6-5 to TRBJ1-1, with 9 bases aligning to TRBD1. The trim removed 9 bases at V and 1 base at J, leaving 6 bases unmatched. From germline, CDR1 is MNHEY and CDR2 SVGAGI. The CDR3 has 14 amino acids. CDR3 sequence: CARGQGVRNTEAFF. CDR3 sequence (DNA): TGTGCCAGGGGACAGGGAGTGAGGAACACTGAAGCTTTCTTT.